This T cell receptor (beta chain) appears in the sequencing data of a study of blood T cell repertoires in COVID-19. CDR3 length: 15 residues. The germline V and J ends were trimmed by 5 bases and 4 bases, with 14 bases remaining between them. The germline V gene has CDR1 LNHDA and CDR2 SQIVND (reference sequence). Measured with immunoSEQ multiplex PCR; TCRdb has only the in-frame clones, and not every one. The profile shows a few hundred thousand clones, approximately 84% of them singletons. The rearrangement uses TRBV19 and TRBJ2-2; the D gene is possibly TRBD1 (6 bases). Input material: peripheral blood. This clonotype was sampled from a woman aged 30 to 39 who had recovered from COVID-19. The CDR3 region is CASSPQGIGTGELFF. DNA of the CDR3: TGTGCCAGTAGTCCTCAGGGGATTGGCACCGGGGAGCTGTTTTTT.